One and the same sample provided the 12 T cell receptor beta chains below, sequenced in a study of regulatory T cells in long-lasting Graves disease. Time point noted: persistent/refractory GD, antithyroid drugs over 5 years with positive TRAb. Generation of the TCR library employed RNA extracted from PBMCs. Both iRepertoire HTBI primers and Arm-PCR of CDR3 regions were used to build the TCR beta libraries. Each CDR3 protein gets one entry after TCRdb re-called the multiplex PCR reads with MiXCR. In the table there are approximately 690,000 distinct CDR3 sequences, approximately 29% of which are singletons. This material consisted of peripheral blood mononuclear cells (PBMCs), taken when the disease was refractory, from a patient treated with antithyroid drugs. All receptors come from a female donor with Graves disease.

This clonotype was detected ten times or more. The V and J genes are TRBV19 and TRBJ1-5; no reliable D call. Germline V gene lookup returns CDR1 LNHDA and CDR2 SQIVND (reference sequence). Trimming cost V 1 base and J 1 base, with 11 bases left between them. This CDR3 is built from 16 residues. CDR3 in DNA: TGTGCCAGTAGTATAGTGGGTAGAGTGAGCAATCAGCCCCAGCATTTT. Its protein product is CASSIVGRVSNQPQHF.

This clonotype turned up a few times. A junction boundary mismatches the germline segment, possibly from a read error. V usage is TRBV20-1 and J usage is TRBJ1-1; 7 bases are shared with TRBD1. The CDR3 spans 13 residues. The germline V gene has CDR1 DFQATT and CDR2 SNEGSKA (reference sequence). CDR3 sequence reads: CCAITGVGTEAFF. The CDR3, as DNA: TGCTGTGCCATTACAGGGGTGGGCACTGAAGCTTTCTTT.

The chain carries TRBV5-1 and TRBJ2-3; TRBD1 agrees at 7 bases. J gave up 0 bases and V 4 bases, and 8 bases lay outside the gene matches. Germline loops: CDR1 SGHRS, CDR2 YFSETQ. This CDR3 has 16 amino acids. In DNA form, the CDR3 reads TGCGCCAGCAGCCGACAGGGACAAACTAGCACAGATACGCAGTATTTT. This translates into CASSRQGQTSTDTQYF.

This clonotype was detected once. V gene TRBV6-9 combines with J gene TRBJ2-1; D might be TRBD2 (6 bases). The CDR3 covers 12 residues. The germline V gene has CDR1 MNHGY and CDR2 SVAAGI. V dropped 3 bases and J dropped 7 bases, with 7 bases sitting between them. Written as DNA, the CDR3 is TGTGCCAGCAGTTACAGCGGGAATGAGCAGTTCTTC. Translation gives CASSYSGNEQFF.

The chain has TRBV14 and TRBJ2-2; possibly TRBD1 for D (7 bases). The germline CDR1 and CDR2 sequences are SGHDN and FVKESK. The CDR3 runs 17 residues. Trimming stripped 3 bases from V and 0 bases from J, with 14 bases between. The CDR3 protein is CASSHSRGTANTGELFF. The CDR3 coding sequence is TGTGCCAGCAGCCACTCACGGGGGACAGCGAACACCGGGGAGCTGTTTTTT.

The chain carries TRBV6-5 and TRBJ2-7; no definite D call. V shed 2 bases and J shed 11 bases, with 7 bases lying between them. The CDR3 spans 10 residues. Germline CDR1 is MNHEY and CDR2 is SVGAGI. CDR3 sequence reads: CASSYPPEYF. CDR3 nucleotide sequence: TGTGCCAGCAGTTACCCGCCCGAGTACTTC.

This clonotype was counted a single time. CDR3 in amino acids: CSVNRDRDYEQYF. As DNA, the CDR3 is TGCAGCGTAAACCGGGACAGGGACTACGAGCAGTACTTC. The chain recombines TRBV29-1 with TRBJ2-7, with 9 nucleotides matching TRBD1. Germline CDR1 is SQVTM and CDR2 is ANQGSEA. The CDR3 consists of 13 residues. With V trimmed by 6 bases and J by 3 bases, 6 bases remained unmatched.

This clonotype appeared a few times. V gene TRBV5-1 combines with J gene TRBJ2-5, with 8 bases lining up with TRBD1. J was trimmed by 4 bases and V by 2 bases; bases with no gene match: 10. Per the germline V gene, CDR1 is SGHRS and CDR2 is YFSETQ. The CDR3 sequence is 16 residues long. This CDR3 reads CASSFRARGRRETQYF. CDR3 nucleotide sequence: TGCGCCAGCAGCTTCCGGGCCAGGGGGCGGCGAGAGACCCAGTACTTC.

There are many counts of this clonotype. This sequence joins TRBV15 and TRBJ1-2; D ambiguous. Germline CDR1 LNHNV, CDR2 YYDKDF (reference sequence). Between the trimmed V and J ends, which lost 0 bases and 4 bases, there was a span of 6 bases. The CDR3 runs to 13 residues. The CDR3, as DNA: TGTGCCACCAGCAGAGATTTCGGCTATGGCTACACCTTC. This codes for CATSRDFGYGYTF.

This clonotype turned up a few times. J is TRBJ2-7 and V is TRBV14, with 9 bases fitting TRBD1. V was clipped by 8 bases and J by 3 bases; unmatched bases: 8. The CDR3 is 14 residues long. CDR1 SGHDN and CDR2 FVKESK come from the germline V gene. The CDR3: CASQGTGKGYEQYF. CDR3 DNA: TGTGCCAGCCAAGGGACAGGGAAGGGCTACGAGCAGTACTTC.

This clonotype was counted between two and nine times. The chain combines TRBV27 with TRBJ1-5; a possible D gene is TRBD1 (6 bases). Germline V gene sequence: CDR1 MNHEY, CDR2 SMNVEV (reference sequence). Trimming cost V 0 bases and J 6 bases, with 18 bases left between them. There are 17 residues in the CDR3. CDR3 DNA: TGTGCCAGCAGTTTATCGGGCAGGGGTCCTTACCCTCAGCCCCAGCATTTT. Residues: CASSLSGRGPYPQPQHF.

This clonotype has ten or more counts. The chain couples TRBV28 to TRBJ1-4; D is unclear. Germline lookup yields CDR1 MDHEN and CDR2 SYDVKM. This CDR3 comprises 15 residues. The V gene lost 4 bases and the J gene lost 1 base, with 10 bases spanning the gap. CDR3 in DNA: TGTGCCAGCAGTTCCGGACTGAAAACTAATGAAAAACTGTTTTTT. Translation gives CASSSGLKTNEKLFF.